This is a list of T cell receptor beta chains from one sample in a study of CD8 T cells in ankylosing spondylitis. In TCRdb, the 5' RACE reads were re-called with MiXCR into one record per CDR3 protein. This sample carries 500,000 or so distinct CDR3 sequences, roughly 5.3% of them seen once, and the ten largest clones take around 3.6%. The sequenced material came from blood, either unsorted or a sorted T cell fraction (not recorded which). The receptors derive from a male donor with ankylosing spondylitis. The conserved cysteine and the conserved F or W are not part of the CDR3 here. Only some rows state a clone size, as once, few, many or a class for expanded clones.

size | J | V | CDR3
NA | TRBJ2-7 | TRBV5-1 | ASSAGGPPYEQY
few | TRBJ2-3 | TRBV5-1 | ASSFQSLVVSTDTQY
many | TRBJ2-5 | TRBV28 | ASHGTGTETQY
many | TRBJ1-4 | TRBV30 | AWIGEGYEKLF
many | TRBJ2-3 | TRBV7-2 | ASSQDRATDTQY
many | TRBJ2-7 | TRBV14 | ASSLWTGNTEQY
few | TRBJ2-1 | TRBV4-3 | ASSQRAPGLAGGGYNEQF
NA | TRBJ2-1 | TRBV20-1 | SAPSGGPYNEQF
few | TRBJ2-4 | TRBV6-2/TRBV6-3 | ASSTPPGTGNIQY
many | TRBJ1-3 | TRBV5-1 | ASRAGASGNTIY
many | TRBJ1-1 | TRBV7-9 | ASSLTVRAEAF
many | TRBJ1-5 | TRBV28 | ASTVGQLNQPQH
many | TRBJ1-5 | TRBV20-1 | SAGPDSNQPQH
many | TRBJ2-1 | TRBV20-1 | SARRGGGANEQF
many | TRBJ1-4 | TRBV7-2 | ASSLVYGNNEKLF
many | TRBJ2-7 | TRBV24-1 | ATSDFYEQY
NA | TRBJ2-1 | TRBV2 | ASKTGAYNEQF
many | TRBJ1-5 | TRBV12-3/TRBV12-4 | ASSSGAGTALYQPQH
NA | TRBJ2-1 | TRBV30 | AWSAVSSNQF
many | TRBJ2-1 | TRBV4-2 | ASSQRRPGPYNEQF
few | TRBJ2-5 | TRBV6-2/TRBV6-3 | ASSFRFGETQY
many | TRBJ1-6 | TRBV10-3 | AISESGGGYNSPLH
few | TRBJ2-3 | TRBV28 | ASSYRSAYPDTQY
many | TRBJ2-7 | TRBV16 | ASSQTDRGLYEQY
NA | TRBJ1-1 | TRBV19 | ASSLDRVAEAF
many | TRBJ2-1 | TRBV14 | ASSPGTSGGSSYNEQF
few | TRBJ2-4 | TRBV13 | ASSPGRNIQY
many | TRBJ2-4 | TRBV29-1 | SVEGLAKNIQY
many | TRBJ1-1 | TRBV12-5 | ASGLARLTHQGQNTEAF
many | TRBJ1-4 | TRBV27 | ASSWDRSNEKLF
many | TRBJ1-5 | TRBV20-1 | SASPTADQPQH
NA | TRBJ1-6 | TRBV15 | ATSSGTGVSPLH
many | TRBJ1-4 | TRBV7-9 | ASSPTGGINEKLF
many | TRBJ2-5 | TRBV6-2/TRBV6-3 | ASRGRGPETQY
NA | TRBJ2-5 | TRBV7-2 | ASSTRTSGGQTQY
NA | TRBJ2-3 | TRBV27 | ASSPLRAGGADTQY
many | TRBJ2-1 | TRBV4-2 | ASSHAGGGPYNEQF
many | TRBJ2-5 | TRBV5-6 | ASRTTRQGPTVETQY
many | TRBJ2-6 | TRBV20-1 | SARDGNSGANVLT